Shown below are 28 T cell receptor beta chains from a single sample sequenced in a study of T cell responses to AZD1222 COVID-19 vaccine. Data came from immunoSEQ multiplex PCR; TCRdb stores just in-frame clones and leaves some out. The sample lists about 150,000 clones, 92% seen once, with more than 1.5% in the top ten. Source: peripheral blood, taken on day 0 of AZD1222 vaccination. These receptors were taken from an adult in good health.

This chain connects TRBV27 to TRBJ1-6; 9 bases are shared with TRBD1. With V trimmed by 4 bases and J by 7 bases, 8 bases remained unmatched. Germline V gene data show CDR1 as MNHEY and CDR2 as SMNVEV (reference sequence). The CDR3 extends over 16 amino acids. CDR3 protein: CASSWGNRGQNSPLHF. The CDR3 DNA reads as TGTGCCAGCAGTTGGGGCAACAGGGGGCAAAATTCACCCCTCCACTTT.

The V call is TRBV10-2, the J call TRBJ1-1, with D perhaps TRBD1 (6 bases). The germline V and J ends were trimmed by 7 bases and 1 base, with 10 bases remaining between them. Germline lookup yields CDR1 WSHSY and CDR2 SAAADI. CDR3 length: 13 amino acids. CDR3 loop: CASTRTENTEAFF. CDR3 coding DNA: TGCGCCAGCACCCGGACAGAGAACACTGAAGCTTTCTTT.

V is TRBV6-5 and J is TRBJ1-3, with TRBD1 identical over 7 bases. V lost 6 bases, J lost 0 bases, and 5 bases stayed unmatched. CDR1 is MNHEY, CDR2 SVGAGI, per germline. The CDR3 contains 15 residues. As DNA, the CDR3 is TGTGCCAGCAGACCGGGACAGCTCTCTGGAAACACCATATATTTT. It codes for CASRPGQLSGNTIYF.

The gene calls are TRBV27 and TRBJ1-6; no reliable D call. The CDR3 is made up of 15 amino acids. The V gene lost 1 base and the J gene lost 8 bases, with 12 bases spanning the gap. CDR1 is MNHEY and CDR2 is SMNVEV in the germline V gene (reference sequence). CDR3 sequence (DNA): TGTGCCAGCAGTTTATGGCCGGACCGCGATTCACCCCTCCACTTT. Residues: CASSLWPDRDSPLHF.

The V gene is TRBV25-1, the J gene TRBJ2-5; the D call may be TRBD1 or TRBD2 (6 bases each). This CDR3 has 15 residues. V was pared by 6 bases and J by 2 bases, with 16 bases between. Germline V gene data show CDR1 as MGHDK and CDR2 as SYGVNS. As DNA, the CDR3 is TGTGCCAGCAGCGACCAGGGGAGGCTACAAGAGACCCAGTACTTC. Residues: CASSDQGRLQETQYF.

This rearrangement joins TRBV19 to TRBJ1-2, with D maybe TRBD1 (5 bases). The CDR3 is 13 amino acids. Germline V CDR1 and CDR2: LNHDA, SQIVND (reference sequence). V lost 1 base to trimming and J lost 6 bases, with 9 bases between them. The DNA of the CDR3 is TGTGCCAGTAGTATAGGCAGGGAACATGGCTACACCTTC. Protein sequence: CASSIGREHGYTF.

The table lists this clone with a count of one. The chain combines TRBV6-5 with TRBJ1-5, with a possible D match to TRBD1 (6 bases). Germline V gene data show CDR1 as MNHEY and CDR2 as SVGAGI. This CDR3 has 14 residues. The V and J ends lost 5 bases and 5 bases respectively, with 13 bases between them. The CDR3 loop reads CASSRWAGDQPQHF. CDR3 nucleotide sequence: TGTGCCAGCAGTCGCTGGGCAGGGGATCAGCCCCAGCATTTT.

The chain is built from TRBV14 and TRBJ1-3; no firm D call. The germline gives CDR1 SGHDN, CDR2 FVKESK. The V end was cut by 4 bases, the J end by 2 bases, with 12 bases between. This CDR3 region has 15 residues. CDR3 DNA sequence: TGTGCCAGCAGCCGCCTCGGCAGAACTGGAAACACCATATATTTT. Its translation: CASSRLGRTGNTIYF. Full variable domain (remainder filled in from reference TRBV14 and TRBJ1-3): EAGVTQFPSHSVIEKGQTVTLRCDPISGHDNLYWYRRVMGKEIKFLLHFVKESKQDESGMPNNRFLAERTGGTYSTLKVQPAELEDSGVYFCASSRLGRTGNTIYFGEGSWLTVV.

The rearrangement uses TRBV14 and TRBJ2-6, with TRBD2 identical over 11 bases. The CDR3 has 18 residues. Germline V gene lookup returns CDR1 SGHDN and CDR2 FVKESK. The J segment lost 2 bases and the V segment lost 2 bases, leaving 5 bases of the junction unmatched. CDR3 sequence reads: CASSQFSGRGAGANVLTF. In DNA form, the CDR3 reads TGTGCCAGCAGCCAATTTAGCGGGAGGGGCGCTGGGGCCAACGTCCTGACTTTC.

DNA for the CDR3: TGTGCCAGCAGTTACGACAGGGGGCTTTCACCCCTCCACTTT. As protein: CASSYDRGLSPLHF. This chain joins TRBV6-6 and TRBJ1-6, with 10 bases matching TRBD1. The J segment lost 9 bases and the V segment lost 2 bases, leaving 1 base of the junction unmatched. The CDR3 is made up of 14 amino acids. The V gene's germline CDR1 is MNHNY and CDR2 SVGAGI (reference sequence).

This clone was seen only once. The V gene is TRBV19, the J gene TRBJ1-6; 8 bases are a match to TRBD1. V lost 6 bases, J lost 10 bases, and 5 bases stayed unmatched. The CDR3 length is 13 residues. The germline V gene encodes CDR1 LNHDA and CDR2 SQIVND (reference sequence). The CDR3 region is CASSPDRGSPLHF. The CDR3 DNA reads as TGTGCCAGTAGCCCAGACAGGGGCTCACCCCTCCACTTT.

This chain links TRBV2 with TRBJ1-3; weak D call: TRBD1 (6 bases). The V end was cut by 2 bases, the J end by 14 bases, with 19 bases between. The CDR3 totals 14 residues. Germline CDR1 reads SNHLY; CDR2 reads FYNNEI. The CDR3 here is CASSETIGQGRLYF. The CDR3 region has the DNA TGTGCCAGCAGTGAAACTATTGGCCAGGGGCGTCTATATTTT. Combining the CDR3 with reference TRBV2 and TRBJ1-3 gives the whole variable domain EPEVTQTPSHQVTQMGQEVILRCVPISNHLYFYWYRQILGQKVEFLVSFYNNEISEKSEIFDDQFSVERPDGSNFTLKIRSTKLEDSAMYFCASSETIGQGRLYFGEGSWLTVV.

The rearrangement links TRBV15 to TRBJ2-6; D is uncertain. CDR3 length: 16 residues. CDR1 and CDR2 from the germline V gene are LNHNV and YYDKDF (reference sequence). V gave up 0 bases and J gave up 3 bases, with 9 bases separating them. This chain's CDR3 is CATSRDYLGGANVLTF. CDR3 in DNA: TGTGCCACCAGCAGAGATTACCTTGGTGGGGCCAACGTCCTGACTTTC.

CDR3 protein: CASSYKGESGELFF. CDR3 DNA sequence: TGTGCCAGCAGTTATAAGGGGGAATCCGGGGAGCTGTTTTTT. The V call is TRBV6-6, the J call TRBJ2-2, with a weak D call TRBD1 (6 bases). Trimming left V 3 bases short and J 6 bases short, with 11 bases between. There are 14 residues in the CDR3. In germline, CDR1 is MNHNY, CDR2 SVGAGI (reference sequence).

The rearrangement joins TRBV3-1 (or the pseudogene TRBV3-2) to TRBJ1-4; no reliable D call. This CDR3 is 13 amino acids long. With 2 bases removed from V and 5 bases from J, the gap between germline ends came to 6 bases. Germline V CDR1 and CDR2: LGHDT, YNNKEL (reference sequence). The CDR3 DNA follows: TGTGCCAGCAGCCAACTATCGAATGAAAAACTGTTTTTT. The encoded protein is CASSQLSNEKLFF.

The genes are TRBV15 and TRBJ2-1; D is perhaps TRBD2 (6 bases). With 3 bases removed from V and 4 bases from J, the gap between germline ends came to 13 bases. This CDR3 spans 15 amino acids. Germline-derived CDR1 and CDR2 are LNHNV and YYDKDF (reference sequence). The CDR3 DNA follows: TGTGCCACCAGCAGGGCGGGACGGAGTTACAATGAGCAGTTCTTC. This encodes CATSRAGRSYNEQFF.

The genes are TRBV29-1 and TRBJ1-5; tentatively, D is TRBD1 (6 bases). The V end lost 6 bases, the J end lost 7 bases, and 16 bases lay between the germline ends. Germline V CDR1 and CDR2: SQVTM, ANQGSEA. The CDR3 spans 13 residues. The CDR3 DNA follows: TGCAGCGTCCGAGGGGGGACCCACCAGCCCCAGCATTTT. This codes for CSVRGGTHQPQHF.

The rearrangement uses TRBV19 and TRBJ2-7; D remains unclear. Germline loops: CDR1 LNHDA, CDR2 SQIVND (reference sequence). Trimming shortened V by 5 bases and J by 2 bases, and 10 bases separated the two germline ends. The CDR3 is 13 amino acids. The CDR3 loop reads CASSYGSAYEQYF. DNA of the CDR3: TGTGCCAGTAGTTATGGCAGCGCCTACGAGCAGTACTTC.

V usage is TRBV7-9 and J usage is TRBJ1-5; a weak D match, TRBD1 (5 bases). From germline, CDR1 is SEHNR and CDR2 FQNEAQ (reference sequence). The V end was cut by 7 bases, the J end by 3 bases, with 13 bases between. This CDR3 region has 14 residues. Here the CDR3 DNA reads TGTGCCAGCACCCCGGGGGAGCTCAATCAGCCCCAGCATTTT. It encodes CASTPGELNQPQHF.

This clone showed up just once. The V gene is TRBV11-1, the J gene TRBJ1-6; possibly TRBD1 for D (6 bases). CDR3 length equals 13 residues. Trimming took 3 bases from V and 11 from J, leaving 11 bases between them. Germline CDR1 reads SGHAT; CDR2 reads FQDESV (reference sequence). DNA for the CDR3: TGTGCCAGCAGCTTGGGCAGGGGTCCACCCCTCCACTTT. Translation: CASSLGRGPPLHF.

The rearrangement links TRBV12-3 or TRBV12-4 to TRBJ2-7, with D unclear. The CDR3 sequence is 13 residues long. Trimming took 3 bases from V and 2 from J, leaving 8 bases between them. Here the CDR3 reads CASSLGYPYEQYF. The CDR3 nucleotides read TGTGCCAGCAGTTTGGGATATCCCTACGAGCAGTACTTC.

The chain's CDR3 is CASSLRAGGFYNEQFF. In nucleotides, the CDR3 is TGTGCCAGCAGCTTAAGAGCGGGGGGATTCTACAATGAGCAGTTCTTC. This chain joins TRBV11-2 and TRBJ2-1; TRBD2 agrees at 9 bases. Trimming at V came to 2 bases and at J to 3 bases, leaving 5 bases not matched to a gene. Germline CDR1 reads SGHAT; CDR2 reads FQNNGV. This CDR3 spans 16 amino acids.

The V gene is TRBV5-1, the J gene TRBJ1-1; 7 bases match TRBD1. CDR3 length equals 15 residues. V was pared by 7 bases and J by 4 bases, with 13 bases of the junction left unmatched. Germline values: CDR1 SGHRS, CDR2 YFSETQ. The CDR3 bases are TGCGCCAGCCATAGTGCGGGGGCAGGGGGCACTGAAGCTTTCTTT. This translates into CASHSAGAGGTEAFF.

This clone has a handful of counts. This chain links TRBV7-8 with TRBJ2-3; D gene unclear. V lost 5 bases and J 2 bases, leaving 23 bases between the germline ends. This CDR3 is built from 18 residues. Germline assignment: CDR1 SGHVS and CDR2 FQNEAQ. CDR3 sequence: CASSPSVSRTANTDTQYF. CDR3 nucleotide sequence: TGTGCCAGCAGCCCTTCGGTGTCGAGAACAGCTAACACAGATACGCAGTATTTT.

The chain is built from TRBV30 and TRBJ1-1; no definite D call. Germline V CDR1 and CDR2: GTSNPN, SVGIG (reference sequence). V gave up 3 bases and J gave up 2 bases, with 7 bases separating them. The CDR3 loop spans 12 amino acids. This CDR3 is CAWRRSNTEAFF. CDR3 DNA sequence: TGTGCCTGGAGGAGAAGTAACACTGAAGCTTTCTTT.

This clone was observed a handful of times. In the same sample, other DNA sequences code for this CDR3. The rearrangement links TRBV18 to TRBJ1-2; TRBD1 matches at 7 bases. CDR3 length equals 13 residues. CDR1 KGHSH and CDR2 LQKENI come from the germline V gene. The trim removed 3 bases at V and 3 bases at J, leaving 1 base unmatched. The CDR3 loop is CASSPGTDYGYTF. The CDR3 DNA is TGTGCCAGCTCACCCGGGACAGACTATGGCTACACCTTC.

The gene calls are TRBV5-1 and TRBJ2-3, with 9 positions matching TRBD1. The CDR3 sequence is 14 residues long. After removal of 0 bases from V and 5 bases from J, the junction contained 1 base not matched to a gene. Germline V CDR1 and CDR2: SGHRS, YFSETQ. In DNA, the CDR3 is TGCGCCAGCAGCTTGGGACAGGGGGAAGATACGCAGTATTTT. Protein sequence: CASSLGQGEDTQYF.

The V and J genes are TRBV3-1 (or the pseudogene TRBV3-2) and TRBJ2-3; possibly TRBD1 for D (6 bases). This CDR3 spans 16 amino acids. Trimming left V 4 bases short and J 0 bases short, with 14 bases between. CDR1 and CDR2 (germline): LGHDT, YNNKEL (reference sequence). The CDR3 sequence is CASSLNRASSTDTQYF. The CDR3 DNA follows: TGTGCCAGCAGCCTTAACAGGGCAAGTAGCACAGATACGCAGTATTTT.